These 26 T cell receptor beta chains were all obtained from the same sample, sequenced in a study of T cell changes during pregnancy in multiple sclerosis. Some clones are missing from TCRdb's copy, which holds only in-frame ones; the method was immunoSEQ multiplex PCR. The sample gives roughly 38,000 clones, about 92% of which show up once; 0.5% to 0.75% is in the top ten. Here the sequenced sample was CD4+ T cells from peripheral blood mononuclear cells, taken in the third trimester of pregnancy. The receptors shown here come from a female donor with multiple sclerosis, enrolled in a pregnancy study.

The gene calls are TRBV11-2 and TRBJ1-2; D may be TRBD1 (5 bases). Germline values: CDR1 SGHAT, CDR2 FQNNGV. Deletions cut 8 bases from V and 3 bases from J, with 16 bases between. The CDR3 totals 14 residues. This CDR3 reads CASLGGTEHYGYTF. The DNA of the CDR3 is TGTGCCAGCTTAGGCGGGACCGAGCACTATGGCTACACCTTC.

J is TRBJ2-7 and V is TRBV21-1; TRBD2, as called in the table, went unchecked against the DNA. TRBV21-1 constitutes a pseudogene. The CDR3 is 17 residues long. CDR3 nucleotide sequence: TGTGCCAGCAGCAAAGATTTTAGCGGGAGGGACTCCTACGAGCAGTACTTC. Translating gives CASSKDFSGRDSYEQYF.

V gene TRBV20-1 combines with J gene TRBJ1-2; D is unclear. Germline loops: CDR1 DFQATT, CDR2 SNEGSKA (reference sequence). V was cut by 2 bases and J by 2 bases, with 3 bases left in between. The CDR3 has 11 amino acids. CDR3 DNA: TGCAGTGCTAGACAAAACTATGGCTACACCTTC. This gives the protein CSARQNYGYTF.

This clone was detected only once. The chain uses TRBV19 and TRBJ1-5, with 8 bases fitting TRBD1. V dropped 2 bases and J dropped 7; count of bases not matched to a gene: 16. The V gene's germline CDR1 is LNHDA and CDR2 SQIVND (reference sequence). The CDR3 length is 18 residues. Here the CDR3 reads CASSIIASGQGFWQPQHF. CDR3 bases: TGTGCCAGTAGTATAATTGCGTCAGGACAGGGATTTTGGCAGCCCCAGCATTTT.

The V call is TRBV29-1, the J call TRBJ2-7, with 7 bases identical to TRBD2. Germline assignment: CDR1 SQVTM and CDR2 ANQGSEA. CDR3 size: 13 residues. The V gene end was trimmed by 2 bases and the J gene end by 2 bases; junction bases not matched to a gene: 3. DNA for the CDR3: TGCAGCGTTGAACTAGCGGACGCCTACGAGCAGTACTTC. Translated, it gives CSVELADAYEQYF.

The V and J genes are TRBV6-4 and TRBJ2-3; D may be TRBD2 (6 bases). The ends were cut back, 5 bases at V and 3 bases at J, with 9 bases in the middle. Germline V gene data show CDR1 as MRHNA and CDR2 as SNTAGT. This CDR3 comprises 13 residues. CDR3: CASSRDWTDTQYF. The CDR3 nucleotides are TGTGCCAGCAGTCGGGACTGGACAGATACGCAGTATTTT.

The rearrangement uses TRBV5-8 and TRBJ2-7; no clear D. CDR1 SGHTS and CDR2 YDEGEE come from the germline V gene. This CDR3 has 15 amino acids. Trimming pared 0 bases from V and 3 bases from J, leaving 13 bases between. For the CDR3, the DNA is TGTGCCAGCAGCTTGGCGGCAGGATTACGCTACGAGCAGTACTTC. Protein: CASSLAAGLRYEQYF. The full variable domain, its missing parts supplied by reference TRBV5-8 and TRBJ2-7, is EAGVTQSPTHLIKTRGQQATLRCSPISGHTSVYWYQQALGLGLQFLLWYDEGEERNRGNFPPRFSGRQFPNYSSELNVNALELEDSALYLCASSLAAGLRYEQYFGPGTRLTVT.

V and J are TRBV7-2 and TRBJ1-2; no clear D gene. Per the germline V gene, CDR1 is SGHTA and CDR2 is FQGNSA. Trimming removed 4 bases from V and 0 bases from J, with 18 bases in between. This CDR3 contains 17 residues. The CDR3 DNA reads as TGTGCCAGCAGCTCCGGACCGGGGAGTTGGACTAACTATGGCTACACCTTC. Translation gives CASSSGPGSWTNYGYTF.

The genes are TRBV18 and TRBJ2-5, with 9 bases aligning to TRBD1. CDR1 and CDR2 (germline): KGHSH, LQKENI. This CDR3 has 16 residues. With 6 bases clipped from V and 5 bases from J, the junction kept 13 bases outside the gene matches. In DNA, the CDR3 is TGTGCCAGCTCCCAACAAGGGGGACAGGGTCATGAGACCCAGTACTTC. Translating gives CASSQQGGQGHETQYF.

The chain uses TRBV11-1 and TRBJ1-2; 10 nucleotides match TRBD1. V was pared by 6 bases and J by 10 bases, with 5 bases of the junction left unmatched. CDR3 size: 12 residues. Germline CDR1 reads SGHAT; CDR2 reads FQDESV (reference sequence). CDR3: CASSSGTGDYTF. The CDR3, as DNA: TGTGCCAGCAGTTCCGGGACAGGGGACTACACCTTC.

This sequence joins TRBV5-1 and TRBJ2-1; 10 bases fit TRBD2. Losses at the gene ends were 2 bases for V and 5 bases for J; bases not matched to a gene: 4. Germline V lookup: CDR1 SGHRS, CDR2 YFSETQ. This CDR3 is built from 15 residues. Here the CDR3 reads CASSFLAGVNNEQFF. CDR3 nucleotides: TGCGCCAGCAGCTTCCTAGCGGGGGTCAACAATGAGCAGTTCTTC.

The CDR3 region has the DNA TGTGCCAGCAACTCACCGAAGGGGGGGGGTGAAAAACTGTTTTTT. It is translated as CASNSPKGGGEKLFF. The V gene is TRBV4-2, the J gene TRBJ1-4; possible D gene TRBD1, 6 bases. Deletions cut 7 bases from V and 7 bases from J, with 19 bases between. This CDR3 is built from 15 residues. Per the germline V gene, CDR1 is LGHNA and CDR2 is YNFKEQ.

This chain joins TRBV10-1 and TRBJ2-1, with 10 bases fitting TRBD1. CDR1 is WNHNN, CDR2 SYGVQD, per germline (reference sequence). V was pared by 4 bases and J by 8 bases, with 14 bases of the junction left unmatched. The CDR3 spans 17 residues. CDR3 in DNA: TGCGCCAGCAGTGGGGACAGGGGTTTGCCTTCCGGGGATGAGCAGTTCTTC. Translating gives CASSGDRGLPSGDEQFF.

For the CDR3, the DNA is TGTGCCAGTAGGCAGGGCGGACCAACCTACGAGCAGTACTTC. It is translated as CASRQGGPTYEQYF. This chain joins TRBV19 and TRBJ2-7, with a tentative D call TRBD1 (5 bases). The CDR3 loop spans 14 amino acids. The V end was cut by 6 bases, the J end by 2 bases, with 14 bases between. Per germline, CDR1 LNHDA and CDR2 SQIVND (reference sequence).

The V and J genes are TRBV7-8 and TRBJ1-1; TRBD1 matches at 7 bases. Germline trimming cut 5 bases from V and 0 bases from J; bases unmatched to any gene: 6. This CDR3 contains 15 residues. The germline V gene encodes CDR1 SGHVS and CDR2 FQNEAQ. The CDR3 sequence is CASSPSTGLNTEAFF. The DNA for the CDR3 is TGTGCCAGCAGCCCCTCGACAGGGTTGAACACTGAAGCTTTCTTT. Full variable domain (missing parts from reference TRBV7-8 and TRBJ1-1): GAGVSQSPRYKVAKRGQDVALRCDPISGHVSLFWYQQALGQGPEFLTYFQNEAQLDKSGLPSDRFFAERPEGSVSTLKIQRTQQEDSAVYLCASSPSTGLNTEAFFGQGTRLTVV.

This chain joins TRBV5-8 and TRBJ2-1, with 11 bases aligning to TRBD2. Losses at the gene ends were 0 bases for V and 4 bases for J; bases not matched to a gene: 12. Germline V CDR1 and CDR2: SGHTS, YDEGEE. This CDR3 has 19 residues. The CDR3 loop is CASSLARVAGGPRYNEQFF. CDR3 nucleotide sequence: TGTGCCAGCAGCTTGGCCAGAGTAGCGGGGGGGCCGAGGTACAATGAGCAGTTCTTC. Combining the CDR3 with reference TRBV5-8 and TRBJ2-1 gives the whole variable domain EAGVTQSPTHLIKTRGQQATLRCSPISGHTSVYWYQQALGLGLQFLLWYDEGEERNRGNFPPRFSGRQFPNYSSELNVNALELEDSALYLCASSLARVAGGPRYNEQFFGPGTRLTVL.

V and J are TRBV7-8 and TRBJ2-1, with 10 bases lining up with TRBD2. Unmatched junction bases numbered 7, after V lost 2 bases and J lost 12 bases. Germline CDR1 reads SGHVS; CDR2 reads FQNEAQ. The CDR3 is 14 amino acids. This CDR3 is CASSLPNSGGRQFF. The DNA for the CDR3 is TGTGCCAGCAGCTTACCGAATAGCGGGGGGCGGCAGTTCTTC. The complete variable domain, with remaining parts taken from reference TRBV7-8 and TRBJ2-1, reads GAGVSQSPRYKVAKRGQDVALRCDPISGHVSLFWYQQALGQGPEFLTYFQNEAQLDKSGLPSDRFFAERPEGSVSTLKIQRTQQEDSAVYLCASSLPNSGGRQFFGPGTRLTVL.

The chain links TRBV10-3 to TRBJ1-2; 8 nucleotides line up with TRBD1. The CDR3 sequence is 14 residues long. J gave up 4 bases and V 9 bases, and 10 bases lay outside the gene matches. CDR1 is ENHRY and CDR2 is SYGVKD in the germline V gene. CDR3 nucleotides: TGTGCCATGGGGCAGACAGGGGAGACCTATGGCTACACCTTC. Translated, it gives CAMGQTGETYGYTF.

CDR3 in amino acids: CASSGSRSEANGYGYTF. The CDR3 coding sequence is TGTGCCAGCAGTGGATCCAGAAGTGAGGCTAATGGCTATGGCTACACCTTC. V gene TRBV7-9 combines with J gene TRBJ1-2; D uncertain. V was trimmed by 6 bases and J by 4 bases, leaving 24 bases between them. The CDR3 covers 17 residues. Germline values: CDR1 SEHNR, CDR2 FQNEAQ (reference sequence).

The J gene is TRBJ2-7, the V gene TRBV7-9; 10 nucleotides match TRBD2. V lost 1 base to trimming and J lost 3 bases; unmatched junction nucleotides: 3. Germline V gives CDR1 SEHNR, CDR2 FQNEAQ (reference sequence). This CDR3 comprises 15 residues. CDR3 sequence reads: CASSLGLAGLYEQYF. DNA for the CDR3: TGTGCCAGCAGCTTAGGACTAGCGGGTCTCTACGAGCAGTACTTC.

The chain's CDR3 is CASSYAVGVYGYTF. The CDR3 region has the DNA TGTGCCAGCAGTTACGCAGTAGGAGTCTATGGCTACACCTTC. This chain uses TRBV6-5 with TRBJ1-2; the D is unclear. Trimming took 2 bases from V and 4 from J, leaving 11 bases between them. Germline-derived CDR1 and CDR2 are MNHEY and SVGAGI. CDR3 length equals 14 residues.

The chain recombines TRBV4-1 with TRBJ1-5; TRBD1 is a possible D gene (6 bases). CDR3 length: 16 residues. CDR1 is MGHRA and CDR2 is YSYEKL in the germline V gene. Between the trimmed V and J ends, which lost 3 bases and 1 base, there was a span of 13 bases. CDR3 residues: CASSQARGASNQPQHF. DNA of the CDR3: TGCGCCAGCAGCCAGGCCCGGGGGGCGAGCAATCAGCCCCAGCATTTT.

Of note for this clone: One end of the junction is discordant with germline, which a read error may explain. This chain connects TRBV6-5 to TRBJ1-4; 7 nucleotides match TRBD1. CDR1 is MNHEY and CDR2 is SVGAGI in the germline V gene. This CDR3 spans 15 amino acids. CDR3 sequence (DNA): TGTGCCAGCAGTTACTCCGGGACAGCTAACGAAAAACTGTTTTTT. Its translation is CASSYSGTANEKLFF.

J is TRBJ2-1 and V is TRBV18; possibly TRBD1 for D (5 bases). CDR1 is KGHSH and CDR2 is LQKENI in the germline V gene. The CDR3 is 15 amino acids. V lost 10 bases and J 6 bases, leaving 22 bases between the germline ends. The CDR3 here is CATSGLIGVLNEQFF. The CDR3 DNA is TGTGCCACCTCGGGCCTCATAGGGGTACTCAATGAGCAGTTCTTC.

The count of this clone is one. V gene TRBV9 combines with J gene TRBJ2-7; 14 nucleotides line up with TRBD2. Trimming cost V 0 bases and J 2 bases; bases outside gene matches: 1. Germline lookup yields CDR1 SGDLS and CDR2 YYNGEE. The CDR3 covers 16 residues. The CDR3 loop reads CASSVGLAGGPYEQYF. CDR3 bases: TGTGCCAGCAGCGTAGGACTAGCGGGGGGGCCCTACGAGCAGTACTTC.

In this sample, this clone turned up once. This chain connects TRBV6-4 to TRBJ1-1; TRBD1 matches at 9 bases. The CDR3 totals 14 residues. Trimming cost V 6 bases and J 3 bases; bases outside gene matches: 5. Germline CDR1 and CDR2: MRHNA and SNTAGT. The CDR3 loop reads CASSRDRADTEAFF. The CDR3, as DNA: TGTGCCAGCAGCCGGGACAGGGCGGACACTGAAGCTTTCTTT.